One sample yielded the 8 T cell receptor beta chains listed below, sequenced in a study of T cells after yellow fever vaccination. TCRdb re-called the 5' RACE reads through MiXCR, storing one row per CDR3 protein. The sample records about 58,000 distinct CDR3 sequences, roughly 6.9% being singletons. The sequences come from CD8+ T cells sorted from PBMCs, collected on the day of the first yellow fever vaccination. The receptor set was obtained from a man between 18 and 35 years old who received the YFV17D yellow fever vaccine.

V usage is TRBV3-1 and J usage is TRBJ1-2; the D gene is possibly TRBD1 (6 bases). Germline V gene lookup returns CDR1 LGHDT and CDR2 YNNKEL (reference sequence). V lost 1 base, J lost 4 bases, and 19 bases lay in between. The CDR3 spans 17 residues. The CDR3 DNA reads as TGTGCCAGCAGCCAAGCCGCTGCGATCAGGGGTGGCTATGGCTACACCTTC. This translates into CASSQAAAIRGGYGYTF. Variable domain in full (rest from reference TRBV3-1 and TRBJ1-2): DTAVSQTPKYLVTQMGNDKSIKCEQNLGHDTMYWYKQDSKKFLKIMFSYNNKELIINETVPNRFSPKSPDKAHLNLHINSLELGDSAVYFCASSQAAAIRGGYGYTFGSGTRLTVV.

The chain combines TRBV5-1 with TRBJ1-1; the match to TRBD1 covers 7 bases. Germline lookup yields CDR1 SGHRS and CDR2 YFSETQ. V trimming: 1 base; J trimming: 6 bases; junction bases outside the gene matches: 18. The CDR3 runs to 18 residues. CDR3 in DNA: TGCGCCAGCAGCTTGCGGCCGATATATGACAGGGAAATGGCTGAAGCTTTCTTT. This encodes CASSLRPIYDREMAEAFF.

Ten or more counts support this clonotype. V and J are TRBV14 and TRBJ2-1; weak D call: TRBD2 (5 bases). The CDR3 spans 14 residues. Per germline, CDR1 SGHDN and CDR2 FVKESK. Trimming pared 6 bases from V and 8 bases from J, leaving 17 bases between. DNA for the CDR3: TGTGCCAGCAGTCAGGACGGGGTGTGGGATGAGCAGTTCTTC. It specifies CASSQDGVWDEQFF.

This clonotype was observed many times. V and J are TRBV6-1 and TRBJ2-3; TRBD2 matches at 9 bases. CDR3 length: 15 amino acids. Germline V gives CDR1 MNHNS, CDR2 SASEGT. V shed 2 bases, J shed 4 bases, and the junction held 4 bases outside the gene matches. Here the CDR3 reads CASSEKSSGADTQYF. In DNA, the CDR3 is TGTGCCAGCAGTGAAAAATCTAGCGGGGCAGATACGCAGTATTTT.

This clonotype appeared many times. The genes are TRBV3-1 and TRBJ2-7; D assignment may be TRBD1 or TRBD2 (5 bases each). The ends were cut back, 3 bases at V and 1 base at J, with 10 bases in the middle. The germline V gene encodes CDR1 LGHDT and CDR2 YNNKEL (reference sequence). The CDR3 spans 14 residues. CDR3 in amino acids: CASSQTGPSYEQYF. CDR3 sequence (DNA): TGTGCCAGCAGCCAGACGGGACCTTCCTACGAGCAGTACTTC.

This clonotype came up many times. The chain carries TRBV7-2 and TRBJ2-3; D possibly corresponds to TRBD1 (6 bases). CDR1 is SGHTA and CDR2 is FQGNSA in the germline V gene. The CDR3 totals 15 residues. Trimming stripped 0 bases from V and 6 bases from J, with 13 bases between. This CDR3 reads CASSLAGSRGDTQYF. The CDR3 DNA is TGTGCCAGCAGCTTAGCAGGGAGCAGGGGTGATACGCAGTATTTT.

This clonotype has just a few counts. The CDR3 sequence is CATSRERTLTANEQFF. The DNA of the CDR3 is TGTGCCACCAGCAGAGAAAGGACCCTTACTGCCAATGAGCAGTTCTTC. This sequence joins TRBV15 and TRBJ2-1; D uncertain. CDR1 and CDR2 (germline): LNHNV, YYDKDF (reference sequence). The CDR3 has 16 amino acids. V lost 0 bases and J lost 6, with 15 bases in between.

This clonotype was picked up a small number of times. The chain couples TRBV24-1 to TRBJ2-3; D possibly matches TRBD1 or TRBD2 (5 bases each). This CDR3 spans 14 amino acids. V dropped 5 bases and J dropped 2 bases, with 10 bases sitting between them. From germline, CDR1 is KGHDR and CDR2 SFDVKD. The CDR3 sequence is CATSVPGATDTQYF. In DNA form, the CDR3 reads TGTGCCACCAGTGTTCCCGGGGCCACAGATACGCAGTATTTT.